This T cell receptor beta chain stems from a study of CD8+ T cells in alopecia areata. At the level of the study: The 7-10-week-old female C3H/HeJ mice were given skin taken from approximately 6-13-month-old C3H/HeJ graft donors that had spontaneous alopecia.

Germline V gene lookup returns CDR1 NNHNN and CDR2 SYGAGS (reference sequence). CDR3 length: 14 amino acids. Overall study findings and caveats: An increase in clonality over normal scalp was evident in lesional scalp, especially alopecia totalis/universalis. Shared TCR sequences were less clear between patients than in mice, possibly partly from HLA diversity. Sequenced scalp T cells also include alphabeta T cells resident in normal skin.

After isolation, RNA underwent reverse transcription to generate cDNA as the sequencing template. Generated by immunoSEQ multiplex PCR, the TCRdb table keeps only in-frame clones and is missing some. In total the sample includes around 110,000 clones, none of them seen once. On this clone itself: Its antigen is currently unknown. The gene symbols are mouse symbols. The read falls 4 residues short of the CDR3 end, and the missing part is taken from the germline J gene.

V is TRBV13-2 and J is TRBJ2-5, with 7 bases that match TRBD2. The sequencing input was lesional skin. The TCR originated in a C3H/HeJ mouse with alopecia areata. Strain haplotype (MHC): H2-k. CDR3 bases read: TGTGCCAGCGGTGATGCGGGCTGGGGGGAC. Translating it yields CASGDAGWGD. The CDR3 in full is CASGDAGWGDTQYF.